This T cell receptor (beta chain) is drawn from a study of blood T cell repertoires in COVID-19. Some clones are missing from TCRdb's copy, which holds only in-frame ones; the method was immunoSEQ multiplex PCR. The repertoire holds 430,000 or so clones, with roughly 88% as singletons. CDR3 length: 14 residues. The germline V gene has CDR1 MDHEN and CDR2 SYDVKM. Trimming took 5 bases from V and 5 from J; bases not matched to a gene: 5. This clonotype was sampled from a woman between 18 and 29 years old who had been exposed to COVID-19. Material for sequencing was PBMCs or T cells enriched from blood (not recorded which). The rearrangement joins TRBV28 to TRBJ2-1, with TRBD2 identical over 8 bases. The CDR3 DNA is TGTGCCAGCAGTACCGGGACTAGAAACAATGAGCAGTTCTTC. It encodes CASSTGTRNNEQFF.